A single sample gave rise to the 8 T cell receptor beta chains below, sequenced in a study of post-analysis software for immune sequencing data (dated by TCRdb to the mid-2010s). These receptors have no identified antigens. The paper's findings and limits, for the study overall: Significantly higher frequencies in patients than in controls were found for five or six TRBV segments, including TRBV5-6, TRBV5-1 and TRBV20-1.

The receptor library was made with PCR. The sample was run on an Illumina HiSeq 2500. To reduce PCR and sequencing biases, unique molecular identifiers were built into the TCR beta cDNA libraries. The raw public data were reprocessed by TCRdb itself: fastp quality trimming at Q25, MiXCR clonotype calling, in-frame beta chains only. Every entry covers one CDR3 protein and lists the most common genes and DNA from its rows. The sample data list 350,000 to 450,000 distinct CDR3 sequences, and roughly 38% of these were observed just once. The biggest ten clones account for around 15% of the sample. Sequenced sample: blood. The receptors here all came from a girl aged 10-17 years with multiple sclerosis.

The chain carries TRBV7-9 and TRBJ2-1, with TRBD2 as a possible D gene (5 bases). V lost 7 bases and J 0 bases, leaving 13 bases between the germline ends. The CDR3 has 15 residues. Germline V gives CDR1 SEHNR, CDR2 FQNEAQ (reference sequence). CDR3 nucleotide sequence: TGTGCCAGCAACCCACGGGGAAACTCCTACAATGAGCAGTTCTTC. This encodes CASNPRGNSYNEQFF.

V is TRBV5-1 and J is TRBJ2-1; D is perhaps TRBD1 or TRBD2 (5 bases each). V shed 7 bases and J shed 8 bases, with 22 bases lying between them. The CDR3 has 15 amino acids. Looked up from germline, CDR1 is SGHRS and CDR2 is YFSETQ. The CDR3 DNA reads TGCGCCAGCTGCTCCCAGAGGGCAGGCAGGGATGAGCAGTTCTTC. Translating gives CASCSQRAGRDEQFF. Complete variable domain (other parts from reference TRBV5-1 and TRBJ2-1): KAGVTQTPRYLIKTRGQQVTLSCSPISGHRSVSWYQQTPGQGLQFLFEYFSETQRNKGNFPGRFSGRQFSNSRSEMNVSTLELGDSALYLCASCSQRAGRDEQFFGPGTRLTVL.

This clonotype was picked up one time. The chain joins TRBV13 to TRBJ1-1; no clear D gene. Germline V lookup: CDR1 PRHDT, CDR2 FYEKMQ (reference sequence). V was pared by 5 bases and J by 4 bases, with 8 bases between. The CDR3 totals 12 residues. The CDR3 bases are TGTGCCAGCAGCGTTCGACCCACTGAAGCTTTCTTT. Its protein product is CASSVRPTEAFF. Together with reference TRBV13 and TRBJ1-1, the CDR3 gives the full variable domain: AAGVIQSPRHLIKEKRETATLKCYPIPRHDTVYWYQQGPGQDPQFLISFYEKMQSDKGSIPDRFSAQQFSDYHSELNMSSLELGDSALYFCASSVRPTEAFFGQGTRLTVV.

The CDR3 spells CASSQGQVGGTEAFF. The CDR3 bases are TGTGCCAGCAGCCAAGGACAGGTGGGAGGTACTGAAGCTTTCTTT. This chain connects TRBV3-1 to TRBJ1-1; tentatively, D is TRBD1 (6 bases). Germline assignment: CDR1 LGHDT and CDR2 YNNKEL (reference sequence). The CDR3 sequence is 15 residues long. Trimming took off 1 base at V and 5 bases at J, with 14 bases between the two ends. The full variable domain, rest sourced from reference TRBV3-1 and TRBJ1-1, is DTAVSQTPKYLVTQMGNDKSIKCEQNLGHDTMYWYKQDSKKFLKIMFSYNNKELIINETVPNRFSPKSPDKAHLNLHINSLELGDSAVYFCASSQGQVGGTEAFFGQGTRLTVV.

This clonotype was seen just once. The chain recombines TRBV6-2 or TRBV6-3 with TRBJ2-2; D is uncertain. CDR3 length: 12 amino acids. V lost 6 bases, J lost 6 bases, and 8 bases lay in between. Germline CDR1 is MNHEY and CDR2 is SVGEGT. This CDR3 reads CASRLESGELFF. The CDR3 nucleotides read TGTGCCAGCAGATTGGAGTCCGGGGAGCTGTTTTTT.

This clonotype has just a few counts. CDR3 sequence reads: CSARDDGATNEKLFF. In nucleotides, the CDR3 is TGCAGTGCTAGGGACGACGGAGCAACTAATGAAAAACTGTTTTTT. V usage is TRBV20-1 and J usage is TRBJ1-4; D call uncertain. V lost 3 bases to trimming and J lost 0 bases, with 11 bases between them. This CDR3 comprises 15 residues. From germline, CDR1 is DFQATT and CDR2 SNEGSKA (reference sequence).

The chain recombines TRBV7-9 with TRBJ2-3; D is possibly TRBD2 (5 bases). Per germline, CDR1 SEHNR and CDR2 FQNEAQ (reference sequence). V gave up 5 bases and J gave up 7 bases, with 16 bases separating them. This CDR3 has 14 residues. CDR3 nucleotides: TGTGCCAGCAGCCCGGCGGGCTTCCCAAATACGCAGTATTTT. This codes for CASSPAGFPNTQYF.

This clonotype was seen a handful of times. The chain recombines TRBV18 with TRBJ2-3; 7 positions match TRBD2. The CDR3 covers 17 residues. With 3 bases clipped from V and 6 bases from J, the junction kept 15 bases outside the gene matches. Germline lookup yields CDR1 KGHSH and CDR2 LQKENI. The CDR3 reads CASSPQLPAGRGDTQYF. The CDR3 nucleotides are TGTGCCAGCTCACCTCAGCTGCCAGCGGGGCGAGGGGATACGCAGTATTTT.